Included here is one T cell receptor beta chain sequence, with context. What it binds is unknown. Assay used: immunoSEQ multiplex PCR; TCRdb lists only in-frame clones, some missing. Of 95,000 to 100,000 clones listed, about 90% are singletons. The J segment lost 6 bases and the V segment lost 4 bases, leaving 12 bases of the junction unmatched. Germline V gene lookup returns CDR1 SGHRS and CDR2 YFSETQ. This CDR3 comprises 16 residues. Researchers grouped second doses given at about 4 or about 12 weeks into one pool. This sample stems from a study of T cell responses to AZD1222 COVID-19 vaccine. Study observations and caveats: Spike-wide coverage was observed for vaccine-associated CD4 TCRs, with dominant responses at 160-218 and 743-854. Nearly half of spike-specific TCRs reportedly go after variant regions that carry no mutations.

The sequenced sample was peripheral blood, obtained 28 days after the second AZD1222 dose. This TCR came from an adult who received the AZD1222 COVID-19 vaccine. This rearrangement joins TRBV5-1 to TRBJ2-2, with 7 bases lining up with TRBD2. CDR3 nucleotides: TGCGCCAGCAGCCCCGGGACTATAGCTGTTGCCGGGGAGCTGTTTTTT. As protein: CASSPGTIAVAGELFF.